This T cell receptor beta chain was recorded in a study of T cells in Graves' hyperthyroidism and ophthalmopathy. At least 3 on the Clinical Activity Score was recorded for ophthalmopathy patients, who also had NOSPECS grade at least 4 and duration under 3 months. Patients showing uncontrolled infection, other autoimmune disease, pregnancy or lactation were ineligible. Diagnoses rested on clinical symptoms, serum thyroxine and TRAb, thyroid ultrasound and orbital computed tomography. The PBMCs were sourced from fresh peripheral blood (less than 11 ml). In this sample, this clonotype turned up a few times. RNA transcripts provided the source from which TCR beta CDR3 regions were amplified. A first-round RT-PCR of the TCR CDR3 used the HTBI primer set. TCRdb processed the multiplex PCR reads anew with MiXCR; each CDR3 protein has one entry. The table records over 500,000 distinct CDR3 sequences, around 16% of them present only once.

The CDR3 spans 15 residues. Per the germline V gene, CDR1 is MNHNS and CDR2 is SASEGT. V was pared by 5 bases and J by 7 bases, with 18 bases between. The sequencing input was blood. This sequence originates from a woman younger than 45 with Graves' ophthalmopathy. This chain connects TRBV6-1 to TRBJ1-5, with D perhaps TRBD1 (6 bases). For the CDR3, the DNA is TGTGCCAGCAGTAAGGGGGAGGCCGAGGCACAGCCCCAGCATTTT. This sequence encodes CASSKGEAEAQPQHF.